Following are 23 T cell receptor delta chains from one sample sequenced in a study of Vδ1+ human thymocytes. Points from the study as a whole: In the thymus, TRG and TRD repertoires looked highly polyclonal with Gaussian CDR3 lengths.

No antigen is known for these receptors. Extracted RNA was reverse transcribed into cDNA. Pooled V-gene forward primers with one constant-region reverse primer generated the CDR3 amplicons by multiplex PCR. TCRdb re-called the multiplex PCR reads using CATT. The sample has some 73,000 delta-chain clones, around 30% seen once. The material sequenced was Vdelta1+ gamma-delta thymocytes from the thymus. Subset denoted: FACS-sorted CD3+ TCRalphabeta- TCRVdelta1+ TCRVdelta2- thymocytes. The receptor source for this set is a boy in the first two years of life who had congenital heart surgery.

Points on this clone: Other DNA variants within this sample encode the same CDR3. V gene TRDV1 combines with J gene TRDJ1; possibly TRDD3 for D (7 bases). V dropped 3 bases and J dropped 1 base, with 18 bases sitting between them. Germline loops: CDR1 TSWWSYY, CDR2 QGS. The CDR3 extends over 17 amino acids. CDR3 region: CALGDPFRGGPTDKLIF. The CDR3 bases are TGTGCTCTTGGGGACCCCTTCCGTGGGGGACCCACCGATAAACTCATCTTT.

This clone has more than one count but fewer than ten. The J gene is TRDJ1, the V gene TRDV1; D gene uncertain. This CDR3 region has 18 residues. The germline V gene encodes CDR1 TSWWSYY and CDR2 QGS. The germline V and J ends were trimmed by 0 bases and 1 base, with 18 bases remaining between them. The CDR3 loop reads CALGELAGLRRFTDKLIF. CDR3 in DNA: TGTGCTCTTGGGGAACTAGCCGGCCTGCGCCGTTTCACCGATAAACTCATCTTT.

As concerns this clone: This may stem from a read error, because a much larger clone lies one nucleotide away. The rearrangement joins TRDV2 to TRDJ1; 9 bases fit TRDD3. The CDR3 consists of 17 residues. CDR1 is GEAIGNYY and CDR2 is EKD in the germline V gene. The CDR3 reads CACATEVLGEHTDKLIF. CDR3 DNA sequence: TGTGCCTGTGCCACCGAGGTACTGGGGGAACACACCGATAAACTCATCTTT.

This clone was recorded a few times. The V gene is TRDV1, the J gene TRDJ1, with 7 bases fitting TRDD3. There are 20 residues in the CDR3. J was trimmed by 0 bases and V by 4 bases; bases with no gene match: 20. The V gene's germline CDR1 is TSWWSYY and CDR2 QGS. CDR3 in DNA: TGTGCTCTTGGGGGTGACGGGGGGATCCTGGTCCCGTCGTACACCGATAAACTCATCTTT. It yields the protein CALGGDGGILVPSYTDKLIF.

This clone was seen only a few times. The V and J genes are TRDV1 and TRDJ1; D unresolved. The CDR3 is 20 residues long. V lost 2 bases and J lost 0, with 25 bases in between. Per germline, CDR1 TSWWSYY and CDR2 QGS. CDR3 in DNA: TGTGCTCTTGGGGAAGAATCAAGGACCCAAGTTCAACGGTACACCGATAAACTCATCTTT. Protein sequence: CALGEESRTQVQRYTDKLIF.

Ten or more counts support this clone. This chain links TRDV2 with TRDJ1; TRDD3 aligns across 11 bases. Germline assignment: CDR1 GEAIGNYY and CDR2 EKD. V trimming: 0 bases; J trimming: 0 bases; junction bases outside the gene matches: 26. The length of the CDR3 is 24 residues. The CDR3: CACDTASLGARLGDNRRYTDKLIF. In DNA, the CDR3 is TGTGCCTGTGACACCGCTTCCCTCGGGGCCCGACTGGGGGATAACAGGCGATACACCGATAAACTCATCTTT.

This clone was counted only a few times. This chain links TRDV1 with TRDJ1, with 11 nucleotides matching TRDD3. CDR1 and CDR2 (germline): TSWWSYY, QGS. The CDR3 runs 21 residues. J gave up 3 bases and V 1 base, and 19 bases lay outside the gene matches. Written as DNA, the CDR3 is TGTGCTCTTGGGGAACGGGTCCTCTTCCTACCCTGGGGGATACCCGCCGATAAACTCATCTTT. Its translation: CALGERVLFLPWGIPADKLIF.

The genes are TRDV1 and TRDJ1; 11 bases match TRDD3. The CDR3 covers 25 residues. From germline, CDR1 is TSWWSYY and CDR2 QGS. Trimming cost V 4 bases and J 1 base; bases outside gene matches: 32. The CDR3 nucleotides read TGTGCTCTTGGGGGACGGCCGTTCCTACTCTACAGGGGTTACTGGGGGATATCCCCCACCGATAAACTCATCTTT. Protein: CALGGRPFLLYRGYWGISPTDKLIF.

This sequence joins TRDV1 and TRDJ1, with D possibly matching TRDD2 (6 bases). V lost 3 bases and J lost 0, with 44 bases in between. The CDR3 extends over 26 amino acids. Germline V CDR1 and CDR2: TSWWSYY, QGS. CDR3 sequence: CALGDPTPRFAPTYGLVRINTDKLIF. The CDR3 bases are TGTGCTCTTGGGGACCCGACGCCACGTTTTGCTCCTACATATGGTCTCGTGAGGATAAACACCGATAAACTCATCTTT.

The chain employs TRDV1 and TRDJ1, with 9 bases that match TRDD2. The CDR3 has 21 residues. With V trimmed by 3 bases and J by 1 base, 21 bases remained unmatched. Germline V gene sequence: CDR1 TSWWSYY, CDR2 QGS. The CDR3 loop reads CALGEVALPTLLEPLTDKLIF. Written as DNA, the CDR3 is TGTGCTCTTGGGGAGGTTGCCCTTCCTACTTTATTAGAACCCCTCACCGATAAACTCATCTTT.

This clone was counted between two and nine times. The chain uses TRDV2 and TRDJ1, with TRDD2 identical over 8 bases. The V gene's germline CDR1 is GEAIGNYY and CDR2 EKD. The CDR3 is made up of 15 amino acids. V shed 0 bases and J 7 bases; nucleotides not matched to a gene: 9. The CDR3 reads CACDTSSYADSKLIF. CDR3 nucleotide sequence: TGTGCCTGTGACACCTCTTCCTACGCAGACTCTAAACTCATCTTT.

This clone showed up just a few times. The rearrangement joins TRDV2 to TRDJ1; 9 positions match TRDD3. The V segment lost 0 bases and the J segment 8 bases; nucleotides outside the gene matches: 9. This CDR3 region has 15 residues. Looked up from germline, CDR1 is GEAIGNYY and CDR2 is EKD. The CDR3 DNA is TGTGCCTGTGACACCGAAACTGGGGGACAACCAAAACTCATCTTT. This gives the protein CACDTETGGQPKLIF.

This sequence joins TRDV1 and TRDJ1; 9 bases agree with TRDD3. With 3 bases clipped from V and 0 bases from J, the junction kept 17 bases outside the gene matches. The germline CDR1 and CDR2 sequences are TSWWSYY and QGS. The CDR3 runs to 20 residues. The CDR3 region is CALGDQRPHWGSPYTDKLIF. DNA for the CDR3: TGTGCTCTTGGGGACCAACGACCACACTGGGGGAGCCCGTACACCGATAAACTCATCTTT.

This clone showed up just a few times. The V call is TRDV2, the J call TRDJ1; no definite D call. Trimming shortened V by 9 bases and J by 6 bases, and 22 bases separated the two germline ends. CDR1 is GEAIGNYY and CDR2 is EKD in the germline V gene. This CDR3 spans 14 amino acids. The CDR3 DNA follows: TGTGCCCGTAGGCCCCTGGTTACGGTACATAAACTCATCTTT. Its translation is CARRPLVTVHKLIF.

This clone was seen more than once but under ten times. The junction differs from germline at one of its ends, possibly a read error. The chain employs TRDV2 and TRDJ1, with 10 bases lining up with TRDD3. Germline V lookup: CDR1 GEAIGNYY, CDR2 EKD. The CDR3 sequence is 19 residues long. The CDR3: CACATFLGDTRTYTDKLIF. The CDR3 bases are TGTGCCTGTGCCACCTTCTTGGGGGATACACGTACGTACACCGATAAACTCATCTTT.

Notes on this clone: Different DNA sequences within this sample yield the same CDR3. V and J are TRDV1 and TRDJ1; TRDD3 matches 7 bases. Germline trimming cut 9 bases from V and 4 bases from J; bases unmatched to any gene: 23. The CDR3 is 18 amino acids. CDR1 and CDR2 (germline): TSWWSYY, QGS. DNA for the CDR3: TGTGCTCTAGCTTACCCGTCCTCTTGTACTGGGGCGAACGATAAACTCATCTTT. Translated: CALAYPSSCTGANDKLIF.

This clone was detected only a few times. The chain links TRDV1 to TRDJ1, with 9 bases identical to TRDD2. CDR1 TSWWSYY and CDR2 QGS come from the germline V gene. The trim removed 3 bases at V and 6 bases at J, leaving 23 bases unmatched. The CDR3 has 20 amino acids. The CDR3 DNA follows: TGTGCTCTTGGGGATTCAGACCCTTCCTACGTTGGTCGTGGCTGTAATAAACTCATCTTT. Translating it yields CALGDSDPSYVGRGCNKLIF.

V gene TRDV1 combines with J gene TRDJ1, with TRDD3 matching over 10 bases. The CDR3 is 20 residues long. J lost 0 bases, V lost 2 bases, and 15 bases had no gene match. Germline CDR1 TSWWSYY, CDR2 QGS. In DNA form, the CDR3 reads TGTGCTCTTGGGGAAACGTCCCGTACTGGGGGATCGCCGTACACCGATAAACTCATCTTT. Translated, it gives CALGETSRTGGSPYTDKLIF.

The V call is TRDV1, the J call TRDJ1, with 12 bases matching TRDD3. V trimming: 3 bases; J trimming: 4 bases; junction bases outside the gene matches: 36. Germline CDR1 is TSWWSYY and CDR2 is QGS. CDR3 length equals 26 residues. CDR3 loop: CALGDHNNDFRRNILGDTSRGDKLIF. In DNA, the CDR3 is TGTGCTCTTGGGGACCACAATAATGACTTCCGGCGGAACATACTGGGGGATACCAGTCGGGGCGATAAACTCATCTTT.

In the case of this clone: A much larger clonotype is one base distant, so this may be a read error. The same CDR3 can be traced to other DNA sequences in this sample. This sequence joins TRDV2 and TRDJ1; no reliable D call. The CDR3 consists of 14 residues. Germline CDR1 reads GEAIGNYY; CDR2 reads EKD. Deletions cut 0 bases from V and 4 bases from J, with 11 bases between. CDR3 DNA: TGTGCCTGTGACACCCCGCCGGGCCTCGATAAACTCATCTTT. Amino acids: CACDTPPGLDKLIF.

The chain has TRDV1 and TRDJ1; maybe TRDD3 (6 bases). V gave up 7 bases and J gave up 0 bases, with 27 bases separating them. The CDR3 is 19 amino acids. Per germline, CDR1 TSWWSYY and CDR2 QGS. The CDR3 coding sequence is TGTGCTCTTGTCTGCCCTGACTGTGGGATAGGTTCGTACACCGATAAACTCATCTTT. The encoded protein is CALVCPDCGIGSYTDKLIF.

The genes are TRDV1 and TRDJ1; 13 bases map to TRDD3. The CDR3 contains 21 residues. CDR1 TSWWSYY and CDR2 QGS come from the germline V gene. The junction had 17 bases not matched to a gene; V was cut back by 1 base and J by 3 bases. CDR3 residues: CALGEQVLEGYWGIRSDKLIF. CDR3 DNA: TGTGCTCTTGGGGAACAAGTCCTAGAGGGATACTGGGGGATACGCTCCGATAAACTCATCTTT.

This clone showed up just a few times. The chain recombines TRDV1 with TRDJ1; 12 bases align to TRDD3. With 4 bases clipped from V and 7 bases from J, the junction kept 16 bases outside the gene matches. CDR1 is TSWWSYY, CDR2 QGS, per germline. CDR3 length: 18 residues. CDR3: CALGVYPSYSGGYGKLIF. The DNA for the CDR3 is TGTGCTCTTGGGGTCTATCCTTCCTACTCTGGGGGATACGGTAAACTCATCTTT.